One and the same sample provided the 19 T cell receptor beta chains below, sequenced in a study of regulatory T cells in long-lasting Graves disease. Indicated time point: newly diagnosed GD, antithyroid drugs for less than 3 months. PBMCs were the source of the RNA used for TCR sequencing. According to the study, TCR beta libraries were built with iRepertoire HTBI primers and CDR3-region Arm-PCR. TCRdb reprocessed the multiplex PCR reads with MiXCR, giving one entry per CDR3 protein. Of about 430,000 distinct CDR3 sequences listed, around 16% were seen once; the top ten hold 7.8%. This sample also belongs to another study, concerning T cells in Graves' hyperthyroidism and ophthalmopathy.

Sequenced here: peripheral blood mononuclear cells (PBMCs), sampled at new diagnosis, from a patient treated with antithyroid drugs. The receptors shown here come from a woman between 35 and 50 years old with Graves disease.

There are many counts of this clonotype. J is TRBJ2-7 and V is TRBV10-3; no firm D call. Trimming shortened V by 3 bases and J by 7 bases, and 7 bases separated the two germline ends. CDR3 length: 11 residues. Germline V CDR1 and CDR2: ENHRY, SYGVKD. The CDR3, as DNA: TGTGCCATCAGTGACGTGGGAGAGCAGTACTTC. Its protein is CAISDVGEQYF.

The chain is built from TRBV20-1 and TRBJ2-7; TRBD2 agrees at 7 bases. The CDR3 sequence is 15 residues long. The junction had 13 bases not matched to a gene; V was cut back by 6 bases and J by 2 bases. Germline V CDR1 and CDR2: DFQATT, SNEGSKA (reference sequence). This CDR3 is CSASGATGGTYEQYF. The DNA of the CDR3 is TGCAGTGCCTCCGGAGCAACGGGAGGAACCTACGAGCAGTACTTC.

This clonotype was recorded many times. The rearrangement links TRBV9 to TRBJ2-3; perhaps D is TRBD1 or TRBD2 (5 bases each). V lost 4 bases, J lost 3 bases, and 12 bases lay in between. The germline gives CDR1 SGDLS, CDR2 YYNGEE. The CDR3 loop spans 14 amino acids. The CDR3 loop is CASSSRDLTDTQYF. In nucleotides, the CDR3 is TGTGCCAGCAGCTCCCGGGACCTTACAGATACGCAGTATTTT.

This clonotype showed up just a few times. The chain couples TRBV4-1 to TRBJ1-2; tentatively, D is TRBD1 (5 bases). The germline V and J ends were trimmed by 5 bases and 0 bases, with 13 bases remaining between them. This CDR3 has 15 amino acids. Germline assignment: CDR1 MGHRA and CDR2 YSYEKL. DNA of the CDR3: TGCGCCAGCAGCTCCCCCGGGACGTCTAACTATGGCTACACCTTC. It specifies CASSSPGTSNYGYTF.

This clonotype was detected ten times or more. The chain joins TRBV14 to TRBJ1-2; 8 nucleotides align to TRBD1. This CDR3 contains 17 residues. Germline CDR1 SGHDN, CDR2 FVKESK. Germline trimming cut 1 base from V and 4 bases from J; bases unmatched to any gene: 11. CDR3 loop: CASSQGTGYVRAYGYTF. CDR3 nucleotide sequence: TGTGCCAGCAGCCAAGGGACAGGGTATGTTCGCGCCTATGGCTACACCTTC.

This clonotype was seen at least ten times. CDR3 loop: CAWSVAAGVADTQYF. The CDR3 coding sequence is TGTGCCTGGAGTGTAGCGGCGGGAGTGGCAGATACGCAGTATTTT. The V call is TRBV30, the J call TRBJ2-3, with 7 bases lining up with TRBD2. This CDR3 is 15 amino acids long. Germline CDR1 and CDR2: GTSNPN and SVGIG (reference sequence). V lost 0 bases to trimming and J lost 4 bases; unmatched junction nucleotides: 7.

V and J are TRBV10-1 and TRBJ1-5; unclear D gene. The germline V gene has CDR1 WNHNN and CDR2 SYGVQD (reference sequence). V was cut by 2 bases and J by 0 bases, with 11 bases left in between. The CDR3 runs to 16 residues. CDR3 sequence reads: CASSEKSRTSNQPQHF. CDR3 bases: TGCGCCAGCAGTGAGAAGAGCAGAACTAGCAATCAGCCCCAGCATTTT.

The V call is TRBV28, the J call TRBJ2-3, with 8 bases fitting TRBD2. After removal of 1 base from V and 1 base from J, the junction contained 4 bases not matched to a gene. Germline V lookup: CDR1 MDHEN, CDR2 SYDVKM. This CDR3 region has 16 residues. CDR3 DNA: TGTGCCAGCAGTTTATTAAGCGGGAGAGGCACAGATACGCAGTATTTT. Translation gives CASSLLSGRGTDTQYF.

This clonotype has a count of ten or more. The rearrangement links TRBV10-3 to TRBJ2-7, with 8 nucleotides matching TRBD1. The CDR3 has 14 residues. Looked up from germline, CDR1 is ENHRY and CDR2 is SYGVKD. V shed 5 bases, J shed 6 bases, and the junction held 9 bases outside the gene matches. The CDR3 nucleotides read TGTGCCATCAGTCTCGGGACAGGCTGGTCCGAGCAGTACTTC. This encodes CAISLGTGWSEQYF.

V usage is TRBV20-1 and J usage is TRBJ2-7, with no clear D. This CDR3 has 13 amino acids. Germline V gene data show CDR1 as DFQATT and CDR2 as SNEGSKA (reference sequence). V was pared by 0 bases and J by 3 bases, with 9 bases between. The DNA for the CDR3 is TGCAGTGCTAGAGACCCCGCTCTCTACGAGCAGTACTTC. Translating it yields CSARDPALYEQYF.

In this sample, this clonotype turned up a few times. The gene calls are TRBV7-3 and TRBJ2-1, with 10 bases that match TRBD2. This CDR3 has 15 residues. Trimming removed 2 bases from V and 7 bases from J; junction bases left unmatched: 5. Germline-derived CDR1 and CDR2 are SGHTA and FQGTGA. Here the CDR3 reads CASSLEISGRNEQFF. DNA for the CDR3: TGTGCCAGCAGCTTAGAAATTAGCGGGAGGAATGAGCAGTTCTTC.

This clonotype was recorded a few times. The V gene is TRBV3-1, the J gene TRBJ1-4; TRBD1 matches 8 bases. The ends lost 0 bases at V and 10 bases at J; junction bases unmatched: 4. CDR1 and CDR2 (germline): LGHDT, YNNKEL (reference sequence). The CDR3 has 14 amino acids. The chain's CDR3 is CASSQEWTGRKLFF. The CDR3 DNA reads TGTGCCAGCAGCCAAGAGTGGACAGGGCGAAAACTGTTTTTT.

As concerns this clonotype: A read error may account for a junction end that differs from germline. J is TRBJ2-3 and V is TRBV7-8, with TRBD2 identical over 7 bases. The CDR3 runs 15 residues. The V gene's germline CDR1 is SGHVS and CDR2 FQNEAQ. CDR3 sequence reads: CASSLGGSIGDTQYF. The CDR3 nucleotides are TGTGCCAGCAGTTTAGGCGGGAGCATCGGAGATACGCAGTATTTT.

This clonotype has ten or more counts. The chain carries TRBV29-1 and TRBJ2-2, with D tentatively TRBD1 (5 bases). V dropped 3 bases and J dropped 6 bases, with 11 bases sitting between them. This CDR3 is built from 13 residues. Germline V CDR1 and CDR2: SQVTM, ANQGSEA. This chain's CDR3 is CSVDPSGSGELFF. CDR3 nucleotides: TGCAGCGTTGACCCCTCAGGGTCCGGGGAGCTGTTTTTT.

This clonotype appeared many times. The J gene is TRBJ1-2, the V gene TRBV11-2; perhaps TRBD1 as D (6 bases). The length of the CDR3 is 17 residues. The V gene lost 2 bases and the J gene lost 0 bases, with 16 bases spanning the gap. Per germline, CDR1 SGHAT and CDR2 FQNNGV. The CDR3 region is CASSLYGGGGANYGYTF. The CDR3 DNA reads TGTGCCAGCAGCTTATATGGCGGAGGGGGAGCTAACTATGGCTACACCTTC.

This clonotype was observed a few times. The junction and the germline gene differ at one end; a read error may be behind it. This chain links TRBV7-8 with TRBJ1-5; possible D gene TRBD1, 5 bases. CDR3 size: 14 residues. The germline V gene has CDR1 SGHVS and CDR2 FQNEAQ. This CDR3 reads CASSLWRGWQPRHF. In nucleotides, the CDR3 is TGTGCCAGCAGCTTATGGAGGGGATGGCAGCCCCGGCATTTT.

The rearrangement links TRBV4-2 to TRBJ2-2; possibly TRBD2 for D (6 bases). Germline V gives CDR1 LGHNA, CDR2 YNFKEQ. This CDR3 region has 18 residues. Trimming removed 4 bases from V and 0 bases from J, with 18 bases in between. The CDR3 DNA sequence: TGTGCCAGCAGCCTCAAGCAAGTAGGAGGGACGAACACCGGGGAGCTGTTTTTT. It encodes CASSLKQVGGTNTGELFF.

V and J are TRBV4-3 and TRBJ1-5, with D unclear. The germline V gene encodes CDR1 LGHNA and CDR2 YSLEER. The V end was cut by 0 bases, the J end by 1 base, with 7 bases between. The CDR3 has 15 residues. The CDR3 spells CASSQDPESNQPQHF. As DNA, the CDR3 is TGCGCCAGCAGCCAAGATCCCGAGAGCAATCAGCCCCAGCATTTT.

Ten or more counts support this clonotype. The chain carries TRBV27 and TRBJ2-3; 13 bases map to TRBD2. V was clipped by 8 bases and J by 1 base; unmatched bases: 3. Looked up from germline, CDR1 is MNHEY and CDR2 is SMNVEV (reference sequence). There are 15 residues in the CDR3. CDR3 sequence: CASRTSGSRTDTQYF. As DNA, the CDR3 is TGTGCCAGCCGGACTAGCGGGAGTCGCACAGATACGCAGTATTTT.